This TCR beta chain was sequenced in a study of T cell changes during pregnancy in multiple sclerosis. The CDR3 spans 12 residues. V was shortened by 2 bases and J by 6 bases, with 6 bases between the two germline ends. The V gene's germline CDR1 is MNHNS and CDR2 SASEGT. Assay used: immunoSEQ multiplex PCR; TCRdb lists only in-frame clones, some missing. Among 75,000 to 95,000 clones listed, roughly 92% were seen once. The chain links TRBV6-1 to TRBJ2-3, with D hard to call. The source material was peripheral blood, sampled after pregnancy. This sequence was found in a female donor with multiple sclerosis, enrolled in a pregnancy study. The CDR3: CASSESADTQYF. DNA of the CDR3: TGTGCCAGCAGTGAAAGTGCGGATACGCAGTATTTT.